This T cell receptor beta chain was captured by sequencing in a study of cytotoxic CD8 clonotypes in ibrutinib-treated CLL. The length of the CDR3 is 14 residues. Germline lookup yields CDR1 SGHVS and CDR2 FNYEAQ. Between the trimmed V and J ends, which lost 4 bases and 5 bases, there was a span of 12 bases. This table comes from immunoSEQ multiplex PCR, and its TCRdb copy is limited to in-frame clones, with some not included. The sample records 150,000 to 200,000 clones, around nine tenths being singletons. The sequence was obtained from a human donor with chronic lymphocytic leukemia. The chain carries TRBV7-6 and TRBJ2-1, with D perhaps TRBD2 (5 bases). The sequencing here drew on PBMCs, taken at disease progression, from a patient treated with ibrutinib. The CDR3 here is CASSSRAGDNEQFF. The CDR3 coding sequence is TGTGCCAGCAGCTCTCGCGCCGGGGACAATGAGCAGTTCTTC.